These 12 T cell receptor beta chains were all obtained from the same sample, sequenced in a study of early T cells in non-severe SARS-CoV-2 infection. TCRdb re-called the 5' RACE reads with MiXCR, one entry per CDR3 protein. The sample gives 35,000 to 45,000 distinct CDR3 sequences, 10% to 15% of which show up once; around 15% is in the top ten. Sequenced input: whole blood. These receptors were taken from an adult who was a healthcare worker with PCR-confirmed SARS-CoV-2 infection or an uninfected control (not recorded which).

The rearrangement joins TRBV7-8 to TRBJ2-5; TRBD1 aligns across 7 bases. From germline, CDR1 is SGHVS and CDR2 FQNEAQ. Trimming at V came to 4 bases and at J to 9 bases, leaving 8 bases not matched to a gene. The CDR3 totals 13 residues. CDR3 sequence: CASSSLGGGAQYF. DNA for the CDR3: TGTGCCAGCAGCTCACTAGGGGGCGGAGCCCAGTACTTC. The whole variable domain, remainder taken from reference TRBV7-8 and TRBJ2-5, is GAGVSQSPRYKVAKRGQDVALRCDPISGHVSLFWYQQALGQGPEFLTYFQNEAQLDKSGLPSDRFFAERPEGSVSTLKIQRTQQEDSAVYLCASSSLGGGAQYFGPGTRLLVL.

In its sample, this clonotype was seen a few times. This sequence joins TRBV7-6 and TRBJ2-5, with D unresolved. CDR3 length equals 12 residues. The V and J ends lost 5 bases and 4 bases respectively, with 8 bases between them. Germline V lookup: CDR1 SGHVS, CDR2 FNYEAQ. CDR3 DNA: TGTGCCAGCAGCACTCCCGGAGAGACCCAGTACTTC. It encodes CASSTPGETQYF.

V usage is TRBV7-3 and J usage is TRBJ2-2, with 8 bases matching TRBD1. The CDR3 is made up of 14 amino acids. V lost 4 bases to trimming and J lost 8 bases; unmatched junction nucleotides: 6. Germline V gene lookup returns CDR1 SGHTA and CDR2 FQGTGA. The CDR3 spells CASSYPQGDGELFF. The CDR3 nucleotides are TGTGCCAGCAGCTACCCACAGGGGGATGGGGAGCTGTTTTTT.

Many counts were recorded for this clonotype. V and J are TRBV7-8 and TRBJ2-5, with no clear D. The germline V gene encodes CDR1 SGHVS and CDR2 FQNEAQ. The CDR3 sequence is 13 residues long. V gave up 3 bases and J gave up 5 bases, with 10 bases separating them. For the CDR3, the DNA is TGTGCCAGCAGCTTGGAATGGTGGGAGACCCAGTACTTC. This encodes CASSLEWWETQYF.

V gene TRBV24-1 combines with J gene TRBJ2-5; D gene uncertain. CDR1 KGHDR and CDR2 SFDVKD come from the germline V gene. The CDR3 covers 15 residues. Trimming removed 6 bases from V and 2 bases from J, with 15 bases in between. The DNA for the CDR3 is TGTGCCACCAGTAGTAGTTCGGAAATACAAGAGACCCAGTACTTC. Its protein is CATSSSSEIQETQYF.

This clonotype was observed many times. The chain has TRBV6-1 and TRBJ2-5; 7 positions agree with TRBD2. With V trimmed by 4 bases and J by 2 bases, 4 bases remained unmatched. Germline lookup yields CDR1 MNHNS and CDR2 SASEGT. This CDR3 is built from 14 residues. CDR3 loop: CASSAGGLQETQYF. In DNA form, the CDR3 reads TGTGCCAGCAGTGCTGGGGGACTACAAGAGACCCAGTACTTC.

This clonotype was counted only a few times. The chain employs TRBV29-1 and TRBJ2-5; no reliable D call. Trimming shortened V by 7 bases and J by 5 bases, and 11 bases separated the two germline ends. From germline, CDR1 is SQVTM and CDR2 ANQGSEA. The CDR3 has 11 residues. The CDR3 DNA follows: TGCAGCGGTCGGGTCTCGGAGACCCAGTACTTC. Translated: CSGRVSETQYF.

This clonotype was found a few times. This chain joins TRBV29-1 and TRBJ2-2, with a weak D call TRBD1 (5 bases). CDR1 and CDR2 (germline): SQVTM, ANQGSEA. Trimming stripped 4 bases from V and 5 bases from J, with 17 bases between. The CDR3 sequence is 15 residues long. The CDR3 bases are TGCAGCGTTGGTAGGGGCGTAAGTAGGACCGGGGAGCTGTTTTTT. It encodes CSVGRGVSRTGELFF.

This chain links TRBV7-9 with TRBJ2-7; tentatively, D is TRBD2 (6 bases). CDR3 length: 15 amino acids. V dropped 5 bases and J dropped 2 bases, with 16 bases sitting between them. CDR1 SEHNR and CDR2 FQNEAQ come from the germline V gene (reference sequence). This CDR3 reads CASSTTGLRTYEQYF. CDR3 coding DNA: TGTGCCAGCAGCACCACGGGACTTAGGACCTACGAGCAGTACTTC.

In DNA, the CDR3 is TGTGCCAGCTCACCACCATCAATGACCTATGGCTACACCTTC. This sequence encodes CASSPPSMTYGYTF. The rearrangement links TRBV18 to TRBJ1-2, with D unresolved. The CDR3 runs 14 residues. Trimming pared 0 bases from V and 4 bases from J, leaving 9 bases between. The germline CDR1 and CDR2 sequences are KGHSH and LQKENI. The full variable domain, in which reference TRBV18 and TRBJ1-2 provide the parts outside the CDR3, is NAGVMQNPRHLVRRRGQEARLRCSPMKGHSHVYWYRQLPEEGLKFMVYLQKENIIDESGMPKERFSAEFPKEGPSILRIQQVVRGDSAAYFCASSPPSMTYGYTFGSGTRLTVV.

The V gene is TRBV5-1, the J gene TRBJ2-7, with 7 bases that match TRBD2. CDR3 length equals 14 residues. In germline, CDR1 is SGHRS, CDR2 YFSETQ. V gave up 0 bases and J gave up 5 bases; unmatched junction bases: 5. This CDR3 is CASSLVFGGNEQYF. The CDR3, as DNA: TGCGCCAGCAGCTTGGTTTTCGGGGGGAACGAGCAGTACTTC. Together with reference TRBV5-1 and TRBJ2-7, the CDR3 gives the full variable domain: KAGVTQTPRYLIKTRGQQVTLSCSPISGHRSVSWYQQTPGQGLQFLFEYFSETQRNKGNFPGRFSGRQFSNSRSEMNVSTLELGDSALYLCASSLVFGGNEQYFGPGTRLTVT.

The chain employs TRBV6-4 and TRBJ2-1, with D perhaps TRBD1 (5 bases). This CDR3 has 15 residues. The germline V and J ends were trimmed by 3 bases and 2 bases, with 11 bases remaining between them. The germline V gene encodes CDR1 MRHNA and CDR2 SNTAGT. This CDR3 is CASSEDRQPYNEQFF. Here the CDR3 DNA reads TGTGCCAGCAGTGAAGATCGACAGCCCTACAATGAGCAGTTCTTC.